These 28 T cell receptor beta chains originate from one sample sequenced in a study of T cells in Graves' hyperthyroidism and ophthalmopathy (dated by TCRdb to 2018 to 2020). The receptor library was made with multiplex PCR. Reads for this sample came from an Illumina HiSeq 2000. The TCR beta CDR3 regions were amplified from RNA transcripts. The TCR CDR3 was subjected to a first round of RT-PCR using the HTBI primer set and the Qiagen OneStep RT-PCR kit. TCRdb reprocessed the public reads (quality trimming at Q25 with fastp, clone calling with MiXCR) and kept in-frame beta chains. Identical CDR3 proteins give one entry, which carries the most common genes and DNA. The sample has over 700,000 distinct CDR3 sequences on record, about 17% of them singletons. Of the sample, over 15% is held by the ten largest clones. The sequenced sample was blood. The receptors were gathered from a woman in her fifties or sixties with Graves' hyperthyroidism that later progressed to Graves' ophthalmopathy.

This sequence joins TRBV27 and TRBJ1-1, with D tentatively TRBD1 (5 bases). CDR1 MNHEY and CDR2 SMNVEV come from the germline V gene (reference sequence). V was trimmed by 3 bases and J by 3 bases, leaving 14 bases between them. The CDR3 totals 15 residues. CDR3 sequence (DNA): TGTGCCAGCAGTTTCTCCGGGGGAGGGGACACTGAAGCTTTCTTT. It codes for CASSFSGGGDTEAFF.

This clonotype turned up a few times. The CDR3 nucleotides are TGTGCCAGTACCCCGAACCTCGACAGGCCCTACAATGAGCAGTTCTTC. Amino acids: CASTPNLDRPYNEQFF. This sequence joins TRBV19 and TRBJ2-1; tentatively, D is TRBD1 (6 bases). V gave up 7 bases and J gave up 2 bases, with 18 bases separating them. Germline CDR1 is LNHDA and CDR2 is SQIVND (reference sequence). CDR3 size: 16 residues.

The table lists this clonotype with many counts. The rearrangement uses TRBV12-3 or TRBV12-4 and TRBJ1-1; tentatively, D is TRBD1 (5 bases). This CDR3 has 15 residues. V lost 3 bases and J lost 1, with 12 bases in between. In DNA form, the CDR3 reads TGTGCCAGCAGTTTCCTCGAGAGGGGGAACACTGAAGCTTTCTTT. It codes for CASSFLERGNTEAFF.

Many counts were recorded for this clonotype. The gene calls are TRBV27 and TRBJ1-6; no firm D call. With 0 bases removed from V and 10 bases from J, the gap between germline ends came to 10 bases. The CDR3 length is 14 residues. Looked up from germline, CDR1 is MNHEY and CDR2 is SMNVEV (reference sequence). CDR3 sequence reads: CASSLSGLGSPLHF. In DNA form, the CDR3 reads TGTGCCAGCAGTTTATCAGGGCTTGGATCACCCCTCCACTTT.

The chain links TRBV10-2 to TRBJ2-5; 9 positions agree with TRBD2. J lost 8 bases, V lost 10 bases, and 14 bases had no gene match. Germline V gene sequence: CDR1 WSHSY, CDR2 SAAADI. This CDR3 has 14 amino acids. DNA of the CDR3: TGCGCCACCAACCCTGGGGTAGCGGGGGTTACCCAGTACTTC. It translates to CATNPGVAGVTQYF.

This clonotype was seen many times. This chain uses TRBV20-1 with TRBJ2-5, with D perhaps TRBD2 (6 bases). CDR3 length: 15 residues. Trimming removed 2 bases from V and 5 bases from J, with 18 bases in between. From germline, CDR1 is DFQATT and CDR2 SNEGSKA (reference sequence). CDR3 DNA: TGCAGTGCTAGATCAGAAGTTGCGGGGCTGGAGACCCAGTACTTC. Amino acid sequence: CSARSEVAGLETQYF.

This clonotype has a count of ten or more. V usage is TRBV12-3 or TRBV12-4 and J usage is TRBJ2-5; D possibly matches TRBD1 or TRBD2 (5 bases each). This CDR3 spans 14 amino acids. V shed 4 bases and J shed 5 bases, with 14 bases lying between them. CDR3 amino acids: CASSYRDLGETQYF. The CDR3 nucleotides are TGTGCCAGCAGTTACCGGGACCTCGGGGAGACCCAGTACTTC.

The chain employs TRBV6-1 and TRBJ1-2; D gene uncertain. The CDR3 length is 13 residues. Germline CDR1 MNHNS, CDR2 SASEGT. Between the trimmed V and J ends, which lost 7 bases and 1 base, there was a span of 10 bases. In DNA, the CDR3 is TGTGCCAGCAAGGTTAGATTTAACTATGGCTACACCTTC. Translation gives CASKVRFNYGYTF.

The sample holds many counts of this clonotype. The chain has TRBV27 and TRBJ1-5; possible D gene TRBD1, 5 bases. The CDR3 consists of 17 residues. The germline V gene has CDR1 MNHEY and CDR2 SMNVEV (reference sequence). Trimming took 6 bases from V and 4 from J, leaving 22 bases between them. The CDR3 sequence is CASSLLPGIERNQPQHF. CDR3 nucleotides: TGTGCCAGCAGCCTCCTTCCAGGGATCGAACGGAATCAGCCCCAGCATTTT.

In its sample, this clonotype was seen many times. This chain joins TRBV11-2 and TRBJ2-1; D tentatively fits TRBD1 or TRBD2 (5 bases each). CDR1 is SGHAT and CDR2 is FQNNGV in the germline V gene. The V and J ends lost 6 bases and 9 bases respectively, with 15 bases between them. The CDR3 runs 13 residues. CDR3 sequence: CASSQTGGVEQFF. In nucleotides, the CDR3 is TGTGCCAGCAGTCAAACAGGAGGTGTTGAGCAGTTCTTC. Variable domain in full (rest from reference TRBV11-2 and TRBJ2-1): EAGVAQSPRYKIIEKRQSVAFWCNPISGHATLYWYQQILGQGPKLLIQFQNNGVVDDSQLPKDRFSAERLKGVDSTLKIQPAKLEDSAVYLCASSQTGGVEQFFGPGTRLTVL.

The J gene is TRBJ2-2, the V gene TRBV6-1; 8 bases align to TRBD1. The germline V gene has CDR1 MNHNS and CDR2 SASEGT. The junction had 5 bases not matched to a gene; V was cut back by 5 bases and J by 3 bases. The length of the CDR3 is 15 residues. CDR3 region: CASSKRTGYTGELFF. DNA for the CDR3: TGTGCCAGCAGTAAAAGGACAGGGTACACCGGGGAGCTGTTTTTT.

This clonotype was detected a few times. V gene TRBV20-1 combines with J gene TRBJ2-1; possible D gene TRBD2, 6 bases. The CDR3 has 15 residues. Germline CDR1 reads DFQATT; CDR2 reads SNEGSKA (reference sequence). CDR3 bases: TGCAGCGCCATTTCTGGCGGGGCCTCCTACAATGAGCAGTTCTTC. Its translation is CSAISGGASYNEQFF.

The rearrangement links TRBV11-1 to TRBJ2-5; TRBD1 is a possible D gene (7 bases). The CDR3 has 15 residues. CDR1 is SGHAT and CDR2 is FQDESV in the germline V gene (reference sequence). Trimming took off 4 bases at V and 4 bases at J, with 16 bases between the two ends. The CDR3 protein is CASSSEGAKGETQYF. For the CDR3, the DNA is TGTGCCAGCAGCTCGGAGGGGGCTAAGGGAGAGACCCAGTACTTC. The variable domain in full, completed from reference TRBV11-1 and TRBJ2-5, reads EAEVAQSPRYKITEKSQAVAFWCDPISGHATLYWYRQILGQGPELLVQFQDESVVDDSQLPKDRFSAERLKGVDSTLKIQPAELGDSAMYLCASSSEGAKGETQYFGPGTRLLVL.

In this sample, this clonotype turned up many times. The junction departs from the called germline gene at one end, perhaps through a read error. The chain employs TRBV27 and TRBJ1-1; D gene ambiguous. The CDR3 spans 13 residues. The germline gives CDR1 MNHEY, CDR2 SMNVEV (reference sequence). The CDR3 DNA sequence: TGTGCCAGCGGTTTGACGATGAACACTGAAGCTTTCTTT. Its translation: CASGLTMNTEAFF.

The J gene is TRBJ1-1, the V gene TRBV7-3, with D possibly being TRBD1 (6 bases). Germline assignment: CDR1 SGHTA and CDR2 FQGTGA. Deletions cut 3 bases from V and 0 bases from J, with 14 bases between. This CDR3 spans 16 amino acids. CDR3: CASSLRGASMNTEAFF. The CDR3 nucleotides are TGTGCCAGCAGCTTGCGGGGGGCGTCGATGAACACTGAAGCTTTCTTT. The variable domain in full, with the rest retrieved from reference TRBV7-3 and TRBJ1-1, is GAGVSQTPSNKVTEKGKYVELRCDPISGHTALYWYRQSLGQGPEFLIYFQGTGAADDSGLPNDRFFAVRPEGSVSTLKIQRTERGDSAVYLCASSLRGASMNTEAFFGQGTRLTVV.

There are a few counts of this clonotype. The chain has TRBV9 and TRBJ2-1; 8 positions agree with TRBD1. The CDR3 runs 15 residues. The V segment lost 1 base and the J segment 6 bases; nucleotides outside the gene matches: 6. Germline V gene data show CDR1 as SGDLS and CDR2 as YYNGEE. The CDR3 DNA reads TGTGCCAGCAGCGTATCAGGGGGCGGCAGCAATGAGCAGTTCTTC. Translation: CASSVSGGGSNEQFF.

This clonotype has a count of ten or more. The chain joins TRBV6-1 to TRBJ1-6; D possibly corresponds to TRBD1 (6 bases). This CDR3 has 16 amino acids. CDR1 MNHNS and CDR2 SASEGT come from the germline V gene. The V and J ends lost 5 bases and 4 bases respectively, with 15 bases between them. In DNA form, the CDR3 reads TGTGCCAGCAGTCTCAACAGGGCAGTATATAATTCACCCCTCCACTTT. It is translated as CASSLNRAVYNSPLHF.

This clonotype was counted many times. V usage is TRBV7-8 and J usage is TRBJ1-2, with D unresolved. This CDR3 has 15 amino acids. The V gene's germline CDR1 is SGHVS and CDR2 FQNEAQ. Trimming left V 2 bases short and J 0 bases short, with 10 bases between. The DNA of the CDR3 is TGTGCCAGCAGCTTACGCGGAGGGACTAACTATGGCTACACCTTC. Translating it yields CASSLRGGTNYGYTF. Full variable domain (rest looked up from reference TRBV7-8 and TRBJ1-2): GAGVSQSPRYKVAKRGQDVALRCDPISGHVSLFWYQQALGQGPEFLTYFQNEAQLDKSGLPSDRFFAERPEGSVSTLKIQRTQQEDSAVYLCASSLRGGTNYGYTFGSGTRLTVV.

Only a few counts were recorded for this clonotype. V gene TRBV2 combines with J gene TRBJ2-1; D is undetermined. This CDR3 is 15 amino acids long. Trimming shortened V by 2 bases and J by 2 bases, and 10 bases separated the two germline ends. CDR1 is SNHLY, CDR2 FYNNEI, per germline. CDR3 amino acids: CASSESPRPYNEQFF. CDR3 nucleotide sequence: TGTGCCAGCAGTGAATCCCCCCGGCCCTACAATGAGCAGTTCTTC.

The rearrangement uses TRBV6-1 and TRBJ2-5; a weak D match, TRBD1 (6 bases). The CDR3 has 15 amino acids. Germline lookup yields CDR1 MNHNS and CDR2 SASEGT. Trimming left V 6 bases short and J 2 bases short, with 16 bases between. CDR3 amino acids: CASSGTWGPQETQYF. The CDR3 nucleotides are TGTGCCAGCAGCGGGACCTGGGGGCCTCAAGAGACCCAGTACTTC.

There are many counts of this clonotype. The chain joins TRBV5-1 to TRBJ2-3; maybe TRBD1 (5 bases). The germline V gene has CDR1 SGHRS and CDR2 YFSETQ. This CDR3 region has 15 residues. V was trimmed by 4 bases and J by 5 bases, leaving 17 bases between them. CDR3 amino acids: CASSLPAQAGDTQYF. The DNA of the CDR3 is TGCGCCAGCAGCCTGCCGGCACAGGCTGGAGATACGCAGTATTTT. Together with reference TRBV5-1 and TRBJ2-3, the CDR3 gives the full variable domain: KAGVTQTPRYLIKTRGQQVTLSCSPISGHRSVSWYQQTPGQGLQFLFEYFSETQRNKGNFPGRFSGRQFSNSRSEMNVSTLELGDSALYLCASSLPAQAGDTQYFGPGTRLTVL.

In this sample, this clonotype turned up a few times. The chain joins TRBV12-3 or TRBV12-4 to TRBJ2-3; TRBD2 matches 7 bases. The V gene end was trimmed by 2 bases and the J gene end by 8 bases; junction bases not matched to a gene: 10. This CDR3 has 15 amino acids. This chain's CDR3 is CASSLKTGGAGTQYF. The CDR3 DNA follows: TGTGCCAGCAGTTTAAAGACGGGGGGTGCAGGTACGCAGTATTTT.

In this sample, this clonotype turned up a few times. The chain links TRBV20-1 to TRBJ1-5; 7 nucleotides line up with TRBD1. The CDR3 spans 14 residues. The germline V gene has CDR1 DFQATT and CDR2 SNEGSKA (reference sequence). V shed 0 bases, J shed 4 bases, and the junction held 3 bases outside the gene matches. CDR3 protein: CSAREQGRNQPQHF. As DNA, the CDR3 is TGCAGTGCTAGAGAACAGGGGAGGAATCAGCCCCAGCATTTT.

In the case of this clonotype: This clone may be a read error of a much larger clone one base away. The chain has TRBV5-1 and TRBJ2-7; no reliable D call. Looked up from germline, CDR1 is SGHRS and CDR2 is YFSETQ. The length of the CDR3 is 15 residues. CDR3 nucleotides: TGCGCCAGCAGCGTTGTGGCAGCTAATTCCTACGGGCAGTACTTC. It yields the protein CASSVVAANSYGQYF.

CDR3 amino acids: CASSYSRGVVGYTF. Here the CDR3 DNA reads TGTGCCAGCAGTTACTCGAGAGGGGTGGTTGGCTACACCTTC. This chain uses TRBV6-5 with TRBJ1-2; tentative D call: TRBD1 (5 bases). Germline V CDR1 and CDR2: MNHEY, SVGAGI. CDR3 length: 14 amino acids. Trimming stripped 0 bases from V and 7 bases from J, with 12 bases between.

This clonotype was counted only a few times. The rearrangement uses TRBV20-1 and TRBJ2-5; D unresolved. CDR3 length: 13 residues. CDR1 and CDR2 from the germline V gene are DFQATT and SNEGSKA (reference sequence). Trimming removed 4 bases at V and 5 bases at J, with 14 bases between. The CDR3 protein is CSATPRVEETQYF. In DNA form, the CDR3 reads TGCAGTGCTACACCTCGGGTAGAGGAGACCCAGTACTTC.

The chain is built from TRBV12-3 or TRBV12-4 and TRBJ1-2, with D possibly matching TRBD1 (6 bases). There are 16 residues in the CDR3. V lost 5 bases and J 4 bases, leaving 20 bases between the germline ends. CDR3 coding DNA: TGTGCCAGCAGTCCCCGAGTGGGGGGCCTGGGCTATGGCTACACCTTC. This codes for CASSPRVGGLGYGYTF.

The V call is TRBV5-6, the J call TRBJ2-1; D possibly corresponds to TRBD1 (6 bases). This CDR3 contains 15 residues. CDR1 is SGHDT and CDR2 is YYEEEE in the germline V gene. V dropped 2 bases and J dropped 0 bases, with 9 bases sitting between them. The CDR3 sequence: CASSLRGISYNEQFF. The CDR3 DNA reads as TGTGCCAGCAGCTTAAGGGGGATCTCCTACAATGAGCAGTTCTTC.